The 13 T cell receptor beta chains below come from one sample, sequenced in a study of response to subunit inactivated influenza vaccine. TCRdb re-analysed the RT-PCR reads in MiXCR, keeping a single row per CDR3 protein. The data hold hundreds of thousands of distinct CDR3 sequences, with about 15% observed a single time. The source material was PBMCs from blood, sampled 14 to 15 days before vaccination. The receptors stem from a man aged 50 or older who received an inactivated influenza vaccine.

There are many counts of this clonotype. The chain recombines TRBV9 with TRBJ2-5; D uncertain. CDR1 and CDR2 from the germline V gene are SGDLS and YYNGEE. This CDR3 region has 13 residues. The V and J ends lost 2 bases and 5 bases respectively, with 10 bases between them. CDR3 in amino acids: CASSVREYETQYF. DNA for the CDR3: TGTGCCAGCAGCGTCCGAGAATACGAGACCCAGTACTTC.

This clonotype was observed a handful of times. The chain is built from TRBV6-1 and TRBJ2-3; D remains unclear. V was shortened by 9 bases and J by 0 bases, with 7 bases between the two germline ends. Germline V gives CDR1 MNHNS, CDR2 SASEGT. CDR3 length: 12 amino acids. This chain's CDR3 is CASKPSTDTQYF. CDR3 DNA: TGTGCCAGTAAACCTAGCACAGATACGCAGTATTTT.

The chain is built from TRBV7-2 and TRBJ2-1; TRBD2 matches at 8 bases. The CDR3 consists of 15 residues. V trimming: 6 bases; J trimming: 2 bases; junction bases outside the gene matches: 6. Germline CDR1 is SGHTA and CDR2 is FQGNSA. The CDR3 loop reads CASSLPAGAYNEQFF. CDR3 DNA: TGTGCCAGCAGTCTACCAGCGGGAGCCTACAATGAGCAGTTCTTC.

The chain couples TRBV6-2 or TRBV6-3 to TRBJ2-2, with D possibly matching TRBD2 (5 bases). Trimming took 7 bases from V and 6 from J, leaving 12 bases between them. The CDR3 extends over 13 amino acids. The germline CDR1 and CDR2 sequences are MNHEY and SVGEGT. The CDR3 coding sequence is TGTGCCAGCACGGTCGGGGTGGCCGGGGAGCTGTTTTTT. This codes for CASTVGVAGELFF.

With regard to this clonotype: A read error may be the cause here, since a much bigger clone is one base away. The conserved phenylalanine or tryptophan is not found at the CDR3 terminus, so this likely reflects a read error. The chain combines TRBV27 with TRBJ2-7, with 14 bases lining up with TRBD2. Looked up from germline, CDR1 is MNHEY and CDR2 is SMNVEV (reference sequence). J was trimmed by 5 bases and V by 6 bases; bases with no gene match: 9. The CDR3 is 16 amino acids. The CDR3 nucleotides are TGTGCCAGCAGGCGCCCGGGACTAGCGGGGGTGAACGAGCAGTACTTA. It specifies CASRRPGLAGVNEQYL.

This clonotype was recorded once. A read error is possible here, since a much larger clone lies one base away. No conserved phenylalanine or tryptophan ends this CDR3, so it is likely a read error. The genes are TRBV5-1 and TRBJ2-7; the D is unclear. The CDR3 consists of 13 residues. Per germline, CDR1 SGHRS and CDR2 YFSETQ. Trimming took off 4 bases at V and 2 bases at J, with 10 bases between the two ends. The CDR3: CASSPPTPYEQYL. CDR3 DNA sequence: TGCGCCAGCAGCCCCCCCACCCCCTACGAGCAGTACTTA.

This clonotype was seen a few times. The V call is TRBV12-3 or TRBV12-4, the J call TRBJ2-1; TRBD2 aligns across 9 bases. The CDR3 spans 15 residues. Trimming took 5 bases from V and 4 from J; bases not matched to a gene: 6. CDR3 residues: CASSPRTSAYNEQFF. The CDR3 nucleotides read TGTGCCAGCAGTCCGCGGACTAGCGCTTACAATGAGCAGTTCTTC.

The CDR3 DNA reads as TGTGCCAGTAGTAAACAGGGGGCTGGGCCCTACGAGCAGTACTTC. It is translated as CASSKQGAGPYEQYF. The V call is TRBV19, the J call TRBJ2-7, with TRBD1 matching over 9 bases. Germline CDR1 is LNHDA and CDR2 is SQIVND (reference sequence). V dropped 4 bases and J dropped 2; count of bases not matched to a gene: 6. CDR3 length equals 15 residues.

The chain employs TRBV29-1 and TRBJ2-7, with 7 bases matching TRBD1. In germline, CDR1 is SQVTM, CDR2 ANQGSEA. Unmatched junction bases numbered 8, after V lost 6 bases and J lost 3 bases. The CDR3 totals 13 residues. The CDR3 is CSVSGTVHYEQYF. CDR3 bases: TGCAGCGTCTCCGGGACAGTACACTACGAGCAGTACTTC.

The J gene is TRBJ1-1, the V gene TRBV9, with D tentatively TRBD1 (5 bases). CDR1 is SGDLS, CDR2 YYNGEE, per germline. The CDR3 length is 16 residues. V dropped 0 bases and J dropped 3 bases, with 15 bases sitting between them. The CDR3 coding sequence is TGTGCCAGCAGCGTAGGAGGTTTGGGACTGGACACTGAAGCTTTCTTT. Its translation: CASSVGGLGLDTEAFF.

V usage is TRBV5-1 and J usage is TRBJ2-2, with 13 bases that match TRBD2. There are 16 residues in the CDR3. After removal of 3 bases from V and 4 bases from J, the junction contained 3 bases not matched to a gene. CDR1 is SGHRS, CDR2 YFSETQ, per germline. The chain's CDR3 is CASSSGLAGRTGELFF. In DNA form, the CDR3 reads TGCGCCAGCAGCTCGGGACTAGCGGGACGCACCGGGGAGCTGTTTTTT.

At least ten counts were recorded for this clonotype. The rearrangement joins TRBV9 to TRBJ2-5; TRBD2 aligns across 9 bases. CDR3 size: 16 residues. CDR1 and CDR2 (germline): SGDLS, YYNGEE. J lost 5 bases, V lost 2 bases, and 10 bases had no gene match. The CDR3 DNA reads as TGTGCCAGCAGCGTGAAAGGACTAGCGAGGGAGGAGACCCAGTACTTC. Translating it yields CASSVKGLAREETQYF.

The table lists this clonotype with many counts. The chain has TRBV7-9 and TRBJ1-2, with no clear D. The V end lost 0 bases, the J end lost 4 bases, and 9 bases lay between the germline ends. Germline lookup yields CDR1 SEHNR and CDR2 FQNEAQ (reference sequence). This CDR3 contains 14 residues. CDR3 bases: TGTGCCAGCAGCTTAGCGAGGGCCTCCTATGGCTACACCTTC. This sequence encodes CASSLARASYGYTF.